A selection of T cell receptor beta chains follows, all from one sample in a study of CD8+ T cells in alopecia areata. The repertoire was sequenced with immunoSEQ multiplex PCR; TCRdb's copy has only in-frame clones and lacks some. This table has 90,000 to 150,000 clones, roughly 50% appearing once. Here the sequenced sample was CD8+ T cells sorted from blood, taken at week 4, from a patient treated with tofacitinib. All receptors come from a human donor with alopecia areata. CDR3s include the opening cysteine and the closing phenylalanine or tryptophan. Fields, in order: clone size, D gene, J gene, V gene, CDR3 DNA, CDR3 protein. D genes are given only for firm matches. Not every row has a clone size; where given, it reads once, few, many or a size class.

NA,NA,TRBJ1-6,TRBV2,TGTGCCAGCAGTGAGTTTTCAGGGGACTATAATTCACCCCTCCACTTT,CASSEFSGDYNSPLHF
NA,NA,TRBJ1-5,TRBV30,TGTGCCTGGAGTGTACGGGCCGGGAATTCCCTTAGCAATCAGCCCCAGCATTTT,CAWSVRAGNSLSNQPQHF
few,NA,TRBJ2-3,TRBV11-2,TGTGCCAGCAGCTTAGGAATGGGCCCAGATACGCAGTATTTT,CASSLGMGPDTQYF
few,TRBD1,TRBJ2-3,TRBV29-1,TGCAGCGTTGACGTAGGAACAGGGGAATTCTATCGCACAGATACGCAGTATTTT,CSVDVGTGEFYRTDTQYF
NA,NA,TRBJ1-1,TRBV30,TGTGCCTGGAGTGAGAGCCCCAACACTGAAGCTTTCTTT,CAWSESPNTEAFF
NA,NA,TRBJ1-2,TRBV30,TGTGCCGCGGACAGTGGTGGCGGCTACACCTTC,CAADSGGGYTF
few,NA,TRBJ2-1,TRBV30,TGTGCCTGGAGTGTACGAAAGTTCAATGAGCAGTTCTTC,CAWSVRKFNEQFF
NA,NA,TRBJ2-1,TRBV25-1,TGTGCCAGCAGTGATACAGATTACTACAATGAGCAGTTCTTC,CASSDTDYYNEQFF
NA,NA,TRBJ2-1,TRBV30,TGTGCCTGGAGTGTAACGGGGGCACCTATAGGAGATGAGCAGTTCTTC,CAWSVTGAPIGDEQFF
NA,TRBD2,TRBJ2-3,TRBV11-2,TGTGCCAGCAGCTTAGTTTTCGGGACTAGCGGTTACACAGATACGCAGTATTTT,CASSLVFGTSGYTDTQYF
NA,TRBD2,TRBJ2-5,TRBV7-9,TGTGCCAGCAGCGAGACTAGCGGGGGCCAAGAGACCCAGTACTTC,CASSETSGGQETQYF
NA,NA,TRBJ1-2,TRBV30,TGTGCCTGCAATGAGGTCGGCTACACCTTC,CACNEVGYTF
NA,TRBD2,TRBJ2-5,TRBV13,TGTGCCAGCAGCTTCGTAGCGGGGAGAGGCCAAGAGACCCAGTACTTC,CASSFVAGRGQETQYF
few,TRBD1,TRBJ2-7,TRBV28,TGTGCCAGCAGAAACAGGGGCCCCTACGAGCAGTACTTC,CASRNRGPYEQYF
NA,TRBD1,TRBJ1-2,TRBV5-1,TGCGCCAGCAGCTTGGAAGGTGCAGGGGGCTATGGCTACACCTTC,CASSLEGAGGYGYTF
NA,TRBD2,TRBJ2-7,TRBV28,TGTGCCAGCGGGCCGGGGGGGCAGTACTTC,CASGPGGQYF
NA,NA,TRBJ1-1,TRBV29-1,TGCAGCGTTGAAAGGACATTGAACACTGAAGCTTTCTTT,CSVERTLNTEAFF
NA,TRBD1,TRBJ2-7,TRBV19,TGTGCCAGTTCCGGGGCAGGGGGAATCTACGAGCAGTACTTC,CASSGAGGIYEQYF
NA,NA,TRBJ2-1,TRBV13,TGTGCCAGCAGCTTAGAGGCCCCCAGCTCCTACAATGAGCAGTTCTTC,CASSLEAPSSYNEQFF
NA,NA,TRBJ2-4,TRBV7-2,TGTGCCAGCAGGGGAGATCGCGAAAACATTCAGTACTTC,CASRGDRENIQYF